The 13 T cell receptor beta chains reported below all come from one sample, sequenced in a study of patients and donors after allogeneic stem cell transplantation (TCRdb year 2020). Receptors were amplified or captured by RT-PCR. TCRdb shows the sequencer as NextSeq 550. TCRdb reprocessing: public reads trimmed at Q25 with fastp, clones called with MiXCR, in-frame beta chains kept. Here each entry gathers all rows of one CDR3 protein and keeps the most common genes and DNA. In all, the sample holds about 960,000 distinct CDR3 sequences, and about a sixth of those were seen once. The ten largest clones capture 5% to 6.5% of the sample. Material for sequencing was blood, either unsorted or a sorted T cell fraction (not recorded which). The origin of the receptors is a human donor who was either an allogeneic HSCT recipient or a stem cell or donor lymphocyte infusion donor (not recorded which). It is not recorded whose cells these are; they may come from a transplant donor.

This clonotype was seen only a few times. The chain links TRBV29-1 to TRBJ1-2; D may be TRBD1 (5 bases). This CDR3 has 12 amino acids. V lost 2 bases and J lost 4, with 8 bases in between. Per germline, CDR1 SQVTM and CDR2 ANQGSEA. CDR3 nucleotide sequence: TGCAGCGTTGAAACGGGGGTCTATGGCTACACCTTC. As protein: CSVETGVYGYTF.

In DNA form, the CDR3 reads TGTGCCAGCAGCCCCACAGATCGGGACGGTGAGGGCTACACCTTC. This translates into CASSPTDRDGEGYTF. V gene TRBV7-3 combines with J gene TRBJ1-2; D is possibly TRBD1 (5 bases). The CDR3 length is 15 residues. Trimming removed 5 bases from V and 8 bases from J, with 21 bases in between. Germline CDR1 and CDR2: SGHTA and FQGTGA.

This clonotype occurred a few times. CDR3 in DNA: TGTGCCAGCAGTGATCTCCTAGCGGGTACCACAGATACGCAGTATTTT. It encodes CASSDLLAGTTDTQYF. This rearrangement joins TRBV25-1 to TRBJ2-3; 8 nucleotides match TRBD2. V lost 3 bases to trimming and J lost 2 bases; unmatched junction nucleotides: 7. Germline V gene sequence: CDR1 MGHDK, CDR2 SYGVNS. This CDR3 contains 16 residues.

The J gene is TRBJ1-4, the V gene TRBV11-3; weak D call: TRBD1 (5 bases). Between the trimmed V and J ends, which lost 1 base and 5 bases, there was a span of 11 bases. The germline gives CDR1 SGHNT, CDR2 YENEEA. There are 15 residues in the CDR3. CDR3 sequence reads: CASSLAGGQNEKLFF. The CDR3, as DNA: TGTGCCAGCAGCTTAGCTGGGGGTCAGAATGAAAAACTGTTTTTT.

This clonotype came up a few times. CDR3 sequence (DNA): TGTGCCAGCAGCCGGGACAGGGACGGCGGGGAGCTGTTTTTT. Encoded protein: CASSRDRDGGELFF. This sequence joins TRBV6-1 and TRBJ2-2, with 9 bases lining up with TRBD1. After removal of 6 bases from V and 7 bases from J, the junction contained 6 bases not matched to a gene. The length of the CDR3 is 14 residues. Looked up from germline, CDR1 is MNHNS and CDR2 is SASEGT.

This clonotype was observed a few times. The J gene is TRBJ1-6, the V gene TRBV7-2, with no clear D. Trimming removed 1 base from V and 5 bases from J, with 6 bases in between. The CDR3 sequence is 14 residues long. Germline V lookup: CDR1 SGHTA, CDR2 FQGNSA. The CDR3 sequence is CASSLEQHNSPLHF. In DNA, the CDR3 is TGTGCCAGCAGCTTAGAACAGCATAATTCACCCCTCCACTTT.

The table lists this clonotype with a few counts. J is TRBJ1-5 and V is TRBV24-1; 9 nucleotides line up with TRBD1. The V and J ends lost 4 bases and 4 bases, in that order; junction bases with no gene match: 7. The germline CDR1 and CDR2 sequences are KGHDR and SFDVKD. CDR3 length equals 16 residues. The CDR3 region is CATSDPLQGANQPQHF. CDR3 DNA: TGTGCCACCAGTGACCCGCTACAGGGGGCGAATCAGCCCCAGCATTTT.

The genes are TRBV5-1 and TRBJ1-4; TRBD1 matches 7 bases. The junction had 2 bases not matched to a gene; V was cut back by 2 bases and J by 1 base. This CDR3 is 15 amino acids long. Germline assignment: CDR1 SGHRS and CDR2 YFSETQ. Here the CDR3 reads CASSFTGVTNEKLFF. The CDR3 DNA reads TGCGCCAGCAGCTTCACAGGGGTAACTAATGAAAAACTGTTTTTT.

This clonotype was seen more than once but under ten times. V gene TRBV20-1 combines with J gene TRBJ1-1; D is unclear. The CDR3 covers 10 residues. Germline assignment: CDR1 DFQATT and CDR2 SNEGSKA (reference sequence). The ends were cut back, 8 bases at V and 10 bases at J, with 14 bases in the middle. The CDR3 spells CSPRERRAFF. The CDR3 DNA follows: TGCAGTCCTCGGGAGAGGCGAGCTTTCTTT.

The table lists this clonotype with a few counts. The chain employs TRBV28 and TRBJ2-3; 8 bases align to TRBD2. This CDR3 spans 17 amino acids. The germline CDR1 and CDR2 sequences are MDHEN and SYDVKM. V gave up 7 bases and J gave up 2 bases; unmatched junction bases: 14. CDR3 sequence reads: CASTLRLARRDTDTQYF. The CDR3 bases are TGTGCCAGCACCCTACGACTAGCGCGAAGGGACACAGATACGCAGTATTTT.

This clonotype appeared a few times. Here the CDR3 reads CATSRVATNEKLFF. Here the CDR3 DNA reads TGTGCCACCAGCAGAGTAGCAACTAATGAAAAACTGTTTTTT. The V call is TRBV15, the J call TRBJ1-4; D is ambiguous. The length of the CDR3 is 14 residues. V shed 1 base and J shed 0 bases, with 3 bases lying between them. CDR1 and CDR2 (germline): LNHNV, YYDKDF (reference sequence).

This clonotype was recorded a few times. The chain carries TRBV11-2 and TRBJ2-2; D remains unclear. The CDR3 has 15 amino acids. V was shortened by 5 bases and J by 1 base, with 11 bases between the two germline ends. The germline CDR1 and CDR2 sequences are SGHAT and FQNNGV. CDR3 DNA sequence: TGTGCCAGCAGCACCGTAATCAGGAACACCGGGGAGCTGTTTTTT. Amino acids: CASSTVIRNTGELFF.

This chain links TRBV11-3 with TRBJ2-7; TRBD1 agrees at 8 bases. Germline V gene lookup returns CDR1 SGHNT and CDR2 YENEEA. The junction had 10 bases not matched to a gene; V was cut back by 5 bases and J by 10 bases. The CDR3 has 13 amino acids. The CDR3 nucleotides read TGTGCCAGCAGCGGAGGGACAGGCTTCGGACAGTACTTC. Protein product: CASSGGTGFGQYF.